The source of this TCR beta chain is a study of regulatory T cells in long-lasting Graves disease. With iRepertoire HTBI primers and Arm-PCR of CDR3 regions, TCR beta libraries were built. Each CDR3 protein is one row after TCRdb ran MiXCR on the multiplex PCR reads. The sample lists about 460,000 distinct CDR3 sequences; approximately 23% were seen once. Time point here: persistent/refractory GD, antithyroid drugs over 5 years with positive TRAb. Scientists built the TCR library using RNA that was extracted from PBMCs. Graves' disease diagnosis followed American Thyroid Association guidelines. This material consisted of peripheral blood mononuclear cells (PBMCs), taken when the disease was refractory, from a patient treated with antithyroid drugs. This TCR came from a female donor with Graves disease.

The CDR3 region is CASSLTVLAADTQYF. The CDR3 DNA follows: TGTGCCAGCAGCTTAACTGTCTTGGCTGCAGATACGCAGTATTTT. This chain uses TRBV7-3 with TRBJ2-3; D not certain. Germline V lookup: CDR1 SGHTA, CDR2 FQGTGA. The CDR3 runs 15 residues. V shed 0 bases and J shed 4 bases, with 11 bases lying between them.